The 28 T cell receptor beta chains below were found in one sample sequenced in a study of CD8 T cells in ankylosing spondylitis. Study-level findings and limits: What seemed typical of ankylosing spondylitis blood was a TCR beta motif built from several highly homologous variants.

Each CDR3 protein gets one entry after TCRdb re-called the 5' RACE reads with MiXCR. The sample records about 540,000 distinct CDR3 sequences, 12% being singletons. No antigen has been assigned to these receptors. Material: blood, either unsorted or a sorted T cell fraction (not recorded which). These receptors all stem from a male donor with ankylosing spondylitis.

The V gene is TRBV2, the J gene TRBJ2-6; D ambiguous. V lost 3 bases and J lost 0, with 6 bases in between. The CDR3 covers 15 residues. CDR1 is SNHLY and CDR2 is FYNNEI in the germline V gene. For the CDR3, the DNA is TGTGCCAGCAGTGATTTGATCTCTGGGGCCAACGTCCTGACTTTC. Translation gives CASSDLISGANVLTF.

The chain combines TRBV20-1 with TRBJ2-3; D is perhaps TRBD1 or TRBD2 (5 bases each). CDR3 size: 14 residues. Germline V gives CDR1 DFQATT, CDR2 SNEGSKA (reference sequence). Trimming took off 6 bases at V and 6 bases at J, with 19 bases between the two ends. CDR3 DNA: TGCAGTGCCCGGGACCTCATCCTAGTGGATACGCAGTATTTT. Translated, it gives CSARDLILVDTQYF.

The chain recombines TRBV29-1 with TRBJ2-1; D is ambiguous. Germline V gives CDR1 SQVTM, CDR2 ANQGSEA. V was shortened by 3 bases and J by 2 bases, with 5 bases between the two germline ends. The CDR3 is 12 amino acids. The chain's CDR3 is CSVDTAYNEQFF. The CDR3 DNA reads TGCAGCGTTGACACGGCCTACAATGAGCAGTTCTTC.

This chain uses TRBV2 with TRBJ2-1; TRBD2 matches at 13 bases. The germline V gene encodes CDR1 SNHLY and CDR2 FYNNEI. The CDR3 loop spans 16 amino acids. V was clipped by 3 bases and J by 7 bases; unmatched bases: 6. The CDR3 reads CASSDDRTSGRNEQFF. CDR3 DNA: TGTGCCAGCAGTGACGATAGGACTAGCGGGAGAAATGAGCAGTTCTTC.

This clonotype appeared many times. The rearrangement links TRBV7-2 to TRBJ2-5, with 8 bases matching TRBD1. V gave up 5 bases and J gave up 1 base; unmatched junction bases: 9. Per the germline V gene, CDR1 is SGHTA and CDR2 is FQGNSA. The CDR3 totals 16 residues. CDR3 nucleotide sequence: TGTGCCAGCAGCCCTCAGACAGGGGAATTCCAAGAGACCCAGTACTTC. Translating gives CASSPQTGEFQETQYF.

This rearrangement joins TRBV7-9 to TRBJ2-1, with D tentatively TRBD2 (6 bases). Germline CDR1 and CDR2: SEHNR and FQNEAQ (reference sequence). V was trimmed by 11 bases and J by 7 bases, leaving 15 bases between them. The CDR3 has 12 residues. This chain's CDR3 is CAGGTEWNEQFF. The CDR3 coding sequence is TGTGCCGGGGGGACGGAGTGGAATGAGCAGTTCTTC.

The chain uses TRBV20-1 and TRBJ1-5, with TRBD1 identical over 12 bases. Germline CDR1 reads DFQATT; CDR2 reads SNEGSKA (reference sequence). CDR3 length: 15 residues. With V trimmed by 7 bases and J by 2 bases, 6 bases remained unmatched. CDR3 region: CSVGTGGLGNQPQHF. Written as DNA, the CDR3 is TGCAGTGTCGGGACAGGGGGCTTGGGCAATCAGCCCCAGCATTTT.

The rearrangement links TRBV28 to TRBJ2-3; a weak D match, TRBD2 (6 bases). V dropped 7 bases and J dropped 2 bases, with 16 bases sitting between them. Looked up from germline, CDR1 is MDHEN and CDR2 is SYDVKM. This CDR3 region has 15 residues. The CDR3 coding sequence is TGTGCCAGCACCGACGCGCGGGGTTCCACAGATACGCAGTATTTT. Translating it yields CASTDARGSTDTQYF.

This clonotype was seen only a few times. The J gene is TRBJ1-4, the V gene TRBV29-1, with 7 bases identical to TRBD1. In germline, CDR1 is SQVTM, CDR2 ANQGSEA. This CDR3 comprises 14 residues. Losses at the gene ends were 7 bases for V and 5 bases for J; bases not matched to a gene: 10. Here the CDR3 reads CSASSGTANEKLFF. The CDR3 region has the DNA TGCAGCGCTTCATCCGGGACAGCGAATGAAAAACTGTTTTTT.

The chain combines TRBV24-1 with TRBJ2-7; D remains ambiguous. The V gene's germline CDR1 is KGHDR and CDR2 SFDVKD. The CDR3 totals 17 residues. Trimming removed 0 bases from V and 0 bases from J, with 14 bases in between. CDR3 amino acids: CATSDLPQANCSYEQYV. For the CDR3, the DNA is TGTGCCACCAGTGATTTGCCGCAGGCTAATTGCTCCTACGAGCAGTACGTC.

The chain joins TRBV5-1 to TRBJ2-7; D unclear. The CDR3 extends over 14 amino acids. Germline V gene sequence: CDR1 SGHRS, CDR2 YFSETQ. With 0 bases removed from V and 5 bases from J, the gap between germline ends came to 12 bases. CDR3 sequence: CASSLGLGGDEQYV. The CDR3 bases are TGCGCCAGCAGCTTGGGGCTAGGCGGCGACGAGCAGTACGTC.

This clonotype was counted between two and nine times. The rearrangement joins TRBV6-1 to TRBJ2-6; D unresolved. Trimming left V 6 bases short and J 0 bases short, with 12 bases between. The germline V gene encodes CDR1 MNHNS and CDR2 SASEGT. CDR3 length equals 16 residues. The CDR3 loop is CASSQIKSSGANVLTF. DNA of the CDR3: TGTGCCAGCAGCCAGATTAAGAGCTCTGGGGCCAACGTCCTGACTTTC.

V usage is TRBV19 and J usage is TRBJ1-5; 7 nucleotides match TRBD1. The CDR3 has 16 amino acids. The germline CDR1 and CDR2 sequences are LNHDA and SQIVND (reference sequence). The J segment lost 7 bases and the V segment lost 3 bases, leaving 12 bases of the junction unmatched. This CDR3 reads CASSIEGATFGQPQHF. CDR3 coding DNA: TGTGCCAGTAGTATTGAGGGGGCCACGTTTGGACAGCCCCAGCATTTT.

This chain uses TRBV29-1 with TRBJ2-2; possible D gene TRBD1, 6 bases. Trimming took 7 bases from V and 5 from J, leaving 17 bases between them. The CDR3 spans 14 residues. The germline CDR1 and CDR2 sequences are SQVTM and ANQGSEA. In DNA form, the CDR3 reads TGCAGCGCTAAAACAGGGAGAGCGACCGGGGAGCTGTTTTTT. Translation: CSAKTGRATGELFF.

Many counts were recorded for this clonotype. The chain combines TRBV12-3 or TRBV12-4 with TRBJ1-1; TRBD1 matches at 8 bases. The length of the CDR3 is 14 residues. Unmatched junction bases numbered 6, after V lost 3 bases and J lost 6 bases. The CDR3 nucleotides are TGTGCCAGCAGTTTCATACAGGGGGTCTCTGAAGCTTTCTTT. Amino acids: CASSFIQGVSEAFF.

The CDR3 DNA sequence: TGTGCCAGCAGCTTAGCAGGGGGAGACACTAATGAAAAACTGTTTTTT. Encoded protein: CASSLAGGDTNEKLFF. The rearrangement uses TRBV7-2 and TRBJ1-4, with a tentative D call TRBD1 (6 bases). CDR3 length equals 16 residues. Deletions cut 0 bases from V and 2 bases from J, with 10 bases between. CDR1 SGHTA and CDR2 FQGNSA come from the germline V gene.

The chain carries TRBV18 and TRBJ1-6; D possibly corresponds to TRBD1 (5 bases). With 6 bases removed from V and 7 bases from J, the gap between germline ends came to 16 bases. This CDR3 spans 15 amino acids. CDR1 and CDR2 (germline): KGHSH, LQKENI. CDR3 DNA: TGTGCCAGCTCTTGGGACGGACCGAACAATTCACCCCTCCACTTT. Translated, it gives CASSWDGPNNSPLHF.

The chain has TRBV3-1 and TRBJ2-7, with TRBD1 as a possible D gene (5 bases). CDR1 is LGHDT and CDR2 is YNNKEL in the germline V gene (reference sequence). Trimming took off 4 bases at V and 6 bases at J, with 13 bases between the two ends. The CDR3 totals 13 residues. The CDR3 DNA is TGTGCCAGCAGCCTGCAGCAGGGCCGCGAGCAGTACGTC. Protein: CASSLQQGREQYV.

This chain uses TRBV10-2 with TRBJ2-7; TRBD1 matches at 9 bases. V lost 6 bases to trimming and J lost 7 bases; unmatched junction nucleotides: 10. Per germline, CDR1 WSHSY and CDR2 SAAADI. The CDR3 is made up of 14 amino acids. CDR3 DNA sequence: TGCGCCAGCAGGAGCCGGGACAGGGATAAGGAGCAGTACTTC. It translates to CASRSRDRDKEQYF.

The CDR3 DNA reads TGTGCCAGCAGCTTAGGACAGGGCCTCTATGGCTACACCTTC. This translates into CASSLGQGLYGYTF. V is TRBV7-9 and J is TRBJ1-2; 7 bases align to TRBD1. The CDR3 spans 14 residues. Germline-derived CDR1 and CDR2 are SEHNR and FQNEAQ (reference sequence). Germline trimming cut 1 base from V and 4 bases from J; bases unmatched to any gene: 3.

Only a few counts were recorded for this clonotype. The chain is built from TRBV20-1 and TRBJ2-1; 9 bases line up with TRBD2. The CDR3 is 13 amino acids. Germline lookup yields CDR1 DFQATT and CDR2 SNEGSKA (reference sequence). V shed 0 bases and J 15 bases; nucleotides not matched to a gene: 9. The CDR3 bases are TGCAGTGCTAGAGACACTAGCGGGCCGGGGGGGTTCTTC. Residues: CSARDTSGPGGFF.

This clonotype was seen at least ten times. The V gene is TRBV10-3, the J gene TRBJ1-6, with D uncertain. The CDR3 length is 17 residues. The germline V gene has CDR1 ENHRY and CDR2 SYGVKD. Trimming cost V 1 base and J 0 bases, with 10 bases left between them. CDR3 sequence: CAISEFIESSYNSPLHF. As DNA, the CDR3 is TGTGCCATCAGTGAGTTTATCGAGAGCTCCTATAATTCACCCCTCCACTTT.

The chain uses TRBV11-3 and TRBJ2-1, with D maybe TRBD1 (6 bases). Germline V gives CDR1 SGHNT, CDR2 YENEEA. The germline V and J ends were trimmed by 5 bases and 6 bases, with 17 bases remaining between them. This CDR3 has 15 residues. The CDR3: CASSLDSRGSNEQFF. The CDR3 DNA is TGTGCCAGCAGCCTTGACAGCAGGGGCTCCAATGAGCAGTTCTTC.

The chain links TRBV10-1 to TRBJ1-1; TRBD1 is a possible D gene (5 bases). Germline V lookup: CDR1 WNHNN, CDR2 SYGVQD (reference sequence). There are 15 residues in the CDR3. Trimming took 0 bases from V and 5 from J, leaving 13 bases between them. The CDR3 spells CASSESGPKRTEAFF. CDR3 in DNA: TGCGCCAGCAGTGAGTCGGGGCCGAAGAGGACTGAAGCTTTCTTT.

The chain employs TRBV24-1 and TRBJ2-3; TRBD1 matches at 9 bases. The germline gives CDR1 KGHDR, CDR2 SFDVKD. The CDR3 loop spans 16 amino acids. V dropped 3 bases and J dropped 5; count of bases not matched to a gene: 8. The CDR3 protein is CATSDAGTGSLDTQYF. In nucleotides, the CDR3 is TGTGCCACCAGTGATGCCGGGACAGGGAGCTTAGATACGCAGTATTTT.

This clonotype has only a few counts. The rearrangement uses TRBV7-2 and TRBJ2-1; TRBD2 matches 7 bases. V shed 2 bases, J shed 10 bases, and the junction held 11 bases outside the gene matches. The CDR3 is made up of 15 amino acids. Germline CDR1 is SGHTA and CDR2 is FQGNSA. DNA for the CDR3: TGTGCCAGCAGCTTAAGATTGTGGCGGGAGAGCGAGCAGTTCTTC. Translated, it gives CASSLRLWRESEQFF.

This clonotype was counted only a few times. V is TRBV24-1 and J is TRBJ2-5; D unresolved. The CDR3 contains 14 residues. V was cut by 7 bases and J by 2 bases, with 13 bases left in between. Germline V gene lookup returns CDR1 KGHDR and CDR2 SFDVKD. The chain's CDR3 is CATSQPRAQETQYF. DNA of the CDR3: TGTGCCACCAGCCAGCCTAGGGCTCAAGAGACCCAGTACTTC.

The table lists this clonotype with a few counts. V is TRBV5-1 and J is TRBJ1-6; TRBD1 might be the D (5 bases). Germline loops: CDR1 SGHRS, CDR2 YFSETQ. The CDR3 extends over 16 amino acids. The V end lost 0 bases, the J end lost 9 bases, and 16 bases lay between the germline ends. CDR3 DNA: TGCGCCAGCAGCTTGGAGGGACCCCGGGGATCTTCACCCCTCCACTTT. Protein: CASSLEGPRGSSPLHF.